The 22 T cell receptor beta chains below were found in one sample sequenced in a study of T cell responses to AZD1222 COVID-19 vaccine. Profiling relied on immunoSEQ multiplex PCR, and the TCRdb table lists in-frame clones only, not all of them. The sample holds over 100,000 clones, about nine tenths seen once. The sample consisted of peripheral blood, taken on day 0 of AZD1222 vaccination. These receptors were collected from an adult in good health.

The chain is built from TRBV27 and TRBJ2-6; tentative D call: TRBD1 (5 bases). V lost 6 bases and J lost 1, with 13 bases in between. The CDR3 totals 16 residues. Germline V gene data show CDR1 as MNHEY and CDR2 as SMNVEV (reference sequence). CDR3 region: CASSIYGASGANVLTF. Written as DNA, the CDR3 is TGTGCCAGCAGCATTTATGGGGCATCTGGGGCCAACGTCCTGACTTTC.

This chain links TRBV4-1 with TRBJ2-3; 11 positions agree with TRBD1. Germline trimming cut 4 bases from V and 2 bases from J; bases unmatched to any gene: 5. Germline V gene sequence: CDR1 MGHRA, CDR2 YSYEKL. There are 16 residues in the CDR3. CDR3 DNA sequence: TGCGCCAGCAGCCTTCGGGACAGGGGGATCACAGATACGCAGTATTTT. Amino acid sequence: CASSLRDRGITDTQYF.

In this sample, this clone turned up many times. The gene calls are TRBV7-2 and TRBJ1-5; the D gene is possibly TRBD1 (6 bases). This CDR3 comprises 15 residues. Deletions cut 4 bases from V and 0 bases from J, with 10 bases between. Germline assignment: CDR1 SGHTA and CDR2 FQGNSA. The chain's CDR3 is CASSSQGNSNQPQHF. The CDR3 nucleotides are TGTGCCAGCAGCTCCCAGGGGAATAGCAATCAGCCCCAGCATTTT.

The chain employs TRBV15 and TRBJ1-2; TRBD1 agrees at 7 bases. The length of the CDR3 is 13 residues. Germline CDR1 is LNHNV and CDR2 is YYDKDF (reference sequence). Trimming took 5 bases from V and 2 from J; bases not matched to a gene: 2. The CDR3 reads CATSGTVNYGYTF. Written as DNA, the CDR3 is TGTGCCACCAGCGGGACAGTCAACTATGGCTACACCTTC.

The V call is TRBV23-1, the J call TRBJ2-5, with TRBD1 matching 7 bases. TRBV23-1 is classed as an ORF, of uncertain function. The CDR3 is 15 residues long. V was pared by 2 bases and J by 5 bases, with 8 bases of the junction left unmatched. This chain's CDR3 is CASSQETGFRETQYF. The CDR3 DNA sequence: TGCGCCAGCAGTCAAGAGACAGGGTTCCGGGAGACCCAGTACTTC.

A few counts support this clone. V and J are TRBV28 and TRBJ1-2; D remains ambiguous. V lost 4 bases and J 6 bases, leaving 21 bases between the germline ends. Germline assignment: CDR1 MDHEN and CDR2 SYDVKM. The CDR3 consists of 16 residues. CDR3 in amino acids: CASSSHVSRTGNGYTF. CDR3 bases: TGTGCCAGCAGTTCCCACGTCTCCCGGACGGGAAATGGCTACACCTTC.

The chain joins TRBV5-1 to TRBJ2-3; D possibly corresponds to TRBD2 (6 bases). The CDR3 consists of 16 residues. The germline V gene has CDR1 SGHRS and CDR2 YFSETQ. Trimming took off 2 bases at V and 1 base at J, with 14 bases between the two ends. The CDR3, as DNA: TGCGCCAGCAGCTTCATGGGAGGAGACGGCACAGATACGCAGTATTTT. It codes for CASSFMGGDGTDTQYF.

The V call is TRBV5-6, the J call TRBJ2-5; D remains unclear. The CDR3 is made up of 13 amino acids. V shed 0 bases and J shed 1 base, with 4 bases lying between them. The germline V gene has CDR1 SGHDT and CDR2 YYEEEE. The CDR3: CASSLDSQETQYF. As DNA, the CDR3 is TGTGCCAGCAGCTTGGACAGCCAAGAGACCCAGTACTTC.

The chain couples TRBV7-2 to TRBJ1-2, with TRBD1 as a possible D gene (6 bases). The V end lost 5 bases, the J end lost 2 bases, and 18 bases lay between the germline ends. From germline, CDR1 is SGHTA and CDR2 FQGNSA. The CDR3 is made up of 16 amino acids. The DNA of the CDR3 is TGTGCCAGCAGCCCCGGGGGCAGCCCAGACAACTATGGCTACACCTTC. Its protein product is CASSPGGSPDNYGYTF. Full variable domain (remainder filled in from reference TRBV7-2 and TRBJ1-2): GAGVSQSPSNKVTEKGKDVELRCDPISGHTALYWYRQSLGQGLEFLIYFQGNSAPDKSGLPSDRFSAERTGGSVSTLTIQRTQQEDSAVYLCASSPGGSPDNYGYTFGSGTRLTVV.

The chain uses TRBV21-1 and TRBJ1-5; the table's D gene call, TRBD1, was not cross checked with the DNA. TRBV21-1 is a pseudogene locus. This CDR3 region has 15 residues. CDR3 nucleotide sequence: TGTGCCAGCAGCAAAGAGGGGGCCGAGGGACAGCCCCAGCATTTT. Encoded protein: CASSKEGAEGQPQHF.

The V call is TRBV18, the J call TRBJ2-5; 9 nucleotides match TRBD2. This CDR3 comprises 15 residues. V was pared by 0 bases and J by 5 bases, with 4 bases of the junction left unmatched. CDR1 is KGHSH, CDR2 LQKENI, per germline. CDR3 bases: TGTGCCAGCTCACCACCGGGACTAGCCCGGGAGACCCAGTACTTC. Residues: CASSPPGLARETQYF.

The V and J genes are TRBV27 and TRBJ2-5, with a tentative D call TRBD1 (5 bases). Trimming stripped 3 bases from V and 5 bases from J, with 19 bases between. Germline V gives CDR1 MNHEY, CDR2 SMNVEV (reference sequence). This CDR3 contains 16 residues. CDR3 sequence reads: CASSFPRTRSGETQYF. As DNA, the CDR3 is TGTGCCAGCAGTTTCCCTCGGACACGCTCGGGTGAGACCCAGTACTTC.

The chain uses TRBV7-9 and TRBJ1-1; possible D gene TRBD1, 5 bases. Trimming shortened V by 3 bases and J by 2 bases, and 13 bases separated the two germline ends. CDR3 length equals 15 residues. Germline V gene sequence: CDR1 SEHNR, CDR2 FQNEAQ (reference sequence). CDR3 loop: CASSFPRGLNTEAFF. DNA for the CDR3: TGTGCCAGCAGCTTCCCCCGGGGGTTAAACACTGAAGCTTTCTTT.

This clone appeared a few times. The genes are TRBV2 and TRBJ1-6; perhaps TRBD1 as D (5 bases). The germline CDR1 and CDR2 sequences are SNHLY and FYNNEI. The CDR3 runs 17 residues. The V end lost 2 bases, the J end lost 5 bases, and 16 bases lay between the germline ends. The CDR3 here is CASSERILGGDNSPLHF. The CDR3 region has the DNA TGTGCCAGCAGTGAACGGATCCTGGGGGGAGATAATTCACCCCTCCACTTT.

The V and J genes are TRBV24-1 and TRBJ1-3; the D is unclear. In germline, CDR1 is KGHDR, CDR2 SFDVKD. The CDR3 has 15 residues. V lost 3 bases to trimming and J lost 0 bases, with 8 bases between them. Here the CDR3 DNA reads TGTGCCACCAGTGATCCCTCAAGCTCTGGAAACACCATATATTTT. Translation: CATSDPSSSGNTIYF.

The chain combines TRBV12-3 or TRBV12-4 with TRBJ2-2; D gene ambiguous. CDR3 length: 13 residues. The V and J ends lost 6 bases and 0 bases respectively, with 5 bases between them. CDR3 loop: CASSQANTGELFF. The CDR3 bases are TGTGCCAGCAGCCAGGCGAACACCGGGGAGCTGTTTTTT.

V usage is TRBV14 and J usage is TRBJ2-3; TRBD1 might be the D (6 bases). Between the trimmed V and J ends, which lost 0 bases and 3 bases, there was a span of 13 bases. The CDR3 extends over 16 amino acids. Germline V lookup: CDR1 SGHDN, CDR2 FVKESK. CDR3 sequence reads: CASSQDVQGRTDTQYF. The CDR3 DNA is TGTGCCAGCAGCCAAGACGTACAGGGTAGAACAGATACGCAGTATTTT.

The chain joins TRBV7-9 to TRBJ1-1; D call uncertain. CDR3 length equals 11 residues. Per the germline V gene, CDR1 is SEHNR and CDR2 is FQNEAQ (reference sequence). The V gene lost 5 bases and the J gene lost 5 bases, with 6 bases spanning the gap. CDR3 residues: CASSPQTEAFF. The CDR3 region has the DNA TGTGCCAGCAGCCCCCAGACTGAAGCTTTCTTT.

V usage is TRBV20-1 and J usage is TRBJ2-4; D gene uncertain. Trimming shortened V by 4 bases and J by 15 bases, and 16 bases separated the two germline ends. Germline V gene lookup returns CDR1 DFQATT and CDR2 SNEGSKA (reference sequence). The CDR3 has 11 amino acids. The CDR3 reads CSANPGPLAYF. CDR3 coding DNA: TGCAGTGCTAACCCAGGCCCTCTCGCGTACTTC.

CDR3 nucleotides: TGTGCCAGCAGCCAAGACAGGGGGACGGCGCCCCAGCATTTT. Its protein is CASSQDRGTAPQHF. This chain uses TRBV7-2 with TRBJ1-5; 9 nucleotides line up with TRBD1. Germline V gene data show CDR1 as SGHTA and CDR2 as FQGNSA. With V trimmed by 5 bases and J by 9 bases, 8 bases remained unmatched. There are 14 residues in the CDR3.

V and J are TRBV5-1 and TRBJ2-7; weak D call: TRBD2 (5 bases). This CDR3 is 15 amino acids long. With 2 bases removed from V and 2 bases from J, the gap between germline ends came to 14 bases. Germline V gene data show CDR1 as SGHRS and CDR2 as YFSETQ. The CDR3, as DNA: TGCGCCAGCAGCTTTCTCCCGGGGTCAACCTACGAGCAGTACTTC. Its translation: CASSFLPGSTYEQYF.

CDR3 residues: CASSFRQDPAEAFF. CDR3 bases: TGTGCCAGCAGCTTTCGGCAGGACCCTGCCGAAGCTTTCTTT. V and J are TRBV7-9 and TRBJ1-1; D not resolved. Trimming shortened V by 3 bases and J by 8 bases, and 16 bases separated the two germline ends. This CDR3 comprises 14 residues. Germline CDR1 SEHNR, CDR2 FQNEAQ (reference sequence). Full variable domain (missing parts from reference TRBV7-9 and TRBJ1-1): DTGVSQNPRHKITKRGQNVTFRCDPISEHNRLYWYRQTLGQGPEFLTYFQNEAQLEKSRLLSDRFSAERPKGSFSTLEIQRTEQGDSAMYLCASSFRQDPAEAFFGQGTRLTVV.